Presented here are 7 T cell receptor beta chains from one specimen sequenced in a study of blood T cell repertoires in COVID-19. TCRdb keeps only in-frame clones here, not all; method: immunoSEQ multiplex PCR. The table lists over 250,000 clones, under 90% of them singletons, with approximately 4% in the top ten. Sequencing was carried out using PBMCs or T cells enriched from blood (not recorded which). Receptors were obtained from a man between 25 and 39 years old with acute COVID-19.

The chain employs TRBV9 and TRBJ2-1, with 10 bases lining up with TRBD2. Germline lookup yields CDR1 SGDLS and CDR2 YYNGEE. Trimming removed 1 base from V and 8 bases from J; junction bases left unmatched: 3. This CDR3 has 14 amino acids. CDR3 DNA sequence: TGTGCCAGCAGCGTACTAGCGGGAGCCGATGAGCAGTTCTTC. This sequence encodes CASSVLAGADEQFF.

The chain is built from TRBV30 and TRBJ2-5; D is unclear. The CDR3 has 11 residues. Trimming cost V 1 base and J 3 bases, with 3 bases left between them. Germline-derived CDR1 and CDR2 are GTSNPN and SVGIG (reference sequence). As DNA, the CDR3 is TGTGCCTGGAGTGCCAAAGAGACCCAGTACTTC. Translating it yields CAWSAKETQYF.

J is TRBJ2-5 and V is TRBV11-2; D may be TRBD1 (5 bases). Trimming removed 1 base at V and 5 bases at J, with 11 bases between. Germline V gene data show CDR1 as SGHAT and CDR2 as FQNNGV. The CDR3 length is 14 residues. CDR3 sequence: CASSLVAGRETQYF. Here the CDR3 DNA reads TGTGCCAGCAGCTTAGTCGCAGGGCGCGAGACCCAGTACTTC. The variable domain in full, completed from reference TRBV11-2 and TRBJ2-5, reads EAGVAQSPRYKIIEKRQSVAFWCNPISGHATLYWYQQILGQGPKLLIQFQNNGVVDDSQLPKDRFSAERLKGVDSTLKIQPAKLEDSAVYLCASSLVAGRETQYFGPGTRLLVL.

The rearrangement links TRBV12-3 or TRBV12-4 to TRBJ2-1; maybe TRBD2 (5 bases). V gave up 5 bases and J gave up 13 bases, with 18 bases separating them. This CDR3 comprises 13 residues. The CDR3 nucleotides are TGTGCCAGCAGTGCGACGCCGGGGAGCTTCCAGTTCTTC. Its protein product is CASSATPGSFQFF.

The V gene is TRBV7-2, the J gene TRBJ2-3; 7 bases agree with TRBD2. Germline trimming cut 4 bases from V and 1 base from J; bases unmatched to any gene: 14. The germline V gene encodes CDR1 SGHTA and CDR2 FQGNSA. The CDR3 extends over 18 amino acids. The CDR3 protein is CASSSRPRGSEGTDTQYF. CDR3 DNA sequence: TGTGCCAGCAGCTCGCGCCCTCGCGGGAGCGAGGGCACAGATACGCAGTATTTT.

This chain links TRBV10-2 with TRBJ2-2; 11 nucleotides agree with TRBD1. The J segment lost 6 bases and the V segment lost 7 bases, leaving 10 bases of the junction unmatched. The CDR3 length is 16 residues. The germline V gene has CDR1 WSHSY and CDR2 SAAADI. CDR3 loop: CASTEGTGGRSGELFF. CDR3 bases: TGCGCCAGCACCGAGGGGACAGGGGGAAGGTCCGGGGAGCTGTTTTTT.

J is TRBJ2-7 and V is TRBV11-2; TRBD1 agrees at 8 bases. The CDR3 runs 13 residues. The germline V gene encodes CDR1 SGHAT and CDR2 FQNNGV. Losses at the gene ends were 5 bases for V and 9 bases for J; bases not matched to a gene: 9. Here the CDR3 reads CASSPGTGGGQYV. CDR3 bases: TGTGCCAGCAGCCCCGGGACAGGAGGAGGGCAGTACGTC.